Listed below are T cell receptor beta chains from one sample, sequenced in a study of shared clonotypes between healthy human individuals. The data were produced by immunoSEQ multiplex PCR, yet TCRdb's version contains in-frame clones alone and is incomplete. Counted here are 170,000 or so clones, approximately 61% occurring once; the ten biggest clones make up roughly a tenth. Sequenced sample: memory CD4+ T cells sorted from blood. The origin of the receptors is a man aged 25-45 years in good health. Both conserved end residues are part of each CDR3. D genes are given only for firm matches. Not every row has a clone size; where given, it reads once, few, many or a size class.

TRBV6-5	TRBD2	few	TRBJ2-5	CASNSAGVETQYF	TGTGCCAGCAATTCGGCGGGAGTGGAGACCCAGTACTTC
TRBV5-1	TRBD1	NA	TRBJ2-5	CASSPGTVRETQYF	TGCGCCAGCAGCCCCGGGACAGTGAGGGAGACCCAGTACTTC
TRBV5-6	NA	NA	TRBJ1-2	CASSFGTINYGYTF	TGTGCCAGCAGCTTTGGGACAATCAACTATGGCTACACCTTC
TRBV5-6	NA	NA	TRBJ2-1	CASSLVNNEQFF	TGTGCCAGCAGCTTGGTTAACAATGAGCAGTTCTTC
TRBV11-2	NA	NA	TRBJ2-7	CASSTLRGGIYEQYF	TGTGCCAGCAGCACCCTAAGGGGGGGAATCTACGAGCAGTACTTC
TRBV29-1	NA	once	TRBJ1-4	CSAGRTRTEKLFF	TGCAGCGCCGGACGGACCAGGACTGAAAAACTGTTTTTT
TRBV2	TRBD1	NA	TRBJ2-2	CASTVGQVNTGELFF	TGTGCCAGCACCGTCGGACAGGTGAACACCGGGGAGCTGTTTTTT
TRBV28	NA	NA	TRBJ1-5	CASSLHYRGVSNQPQHF	TGTGCCAGCAGTTTACATTACCGGGGTGTTAGCAATCAGCCCCAGCATTTT
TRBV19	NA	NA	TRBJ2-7	CASSFPSGSTSYEQYF	TGTGCCAGTAGTTTCCCGAGCGGATCGACCTCCTACGAGCAGTACTTC
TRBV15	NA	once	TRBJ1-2	CATSKSGNYGYTF	TGTGCCACCAGCAAGTCGGGAAACTATGGCTACACCTTC
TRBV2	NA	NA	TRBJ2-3	CASRETLTIQVTSTDTQYF	TGTGCCAGCAGGGAGACCCTAACCATACAGGTTACAAGCACAGATACGCAGTATTTT
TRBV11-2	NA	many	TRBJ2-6	CASSLQVSGANVLTF	TGTGCCAGCAGCTTGCAGGTGTCTGGGGCCAACGTCCTGACTTTC
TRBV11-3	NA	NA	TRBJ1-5	CASSYNSNQPQHF	TGTGCCAGCAGCTACAATAGCAATCAGCCCCAGCATTTT
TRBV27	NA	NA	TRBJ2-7	CASRPWDADSYEQYF	TGTGCCAGCCGCCCCTGGGACGCCGACTCCTACGAGCAGTACTTC
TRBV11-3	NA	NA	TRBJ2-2	CASSADYGATGELFF	TGTGCCAGCAGCGCGGACTATGGCGCCACCGGGGAGCTGTTTTTT
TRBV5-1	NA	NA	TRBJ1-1	CASSSAGNLLMNTEAFF	TGCGCCAGCAGCTCGGCCGGGAACCTTTTAATGAACACTGAAGCTTTCTTT
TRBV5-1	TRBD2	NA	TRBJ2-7	CASSILAGEGYEQYF	TGCGCCAGCAGCATCCTAGCGGGAGAAGGGTACGAGCAGTACTTC
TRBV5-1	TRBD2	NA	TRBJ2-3	CASRGGTSGIPSTDTQYF	TGCGCCAGCAGGGGAGGGACTAGCGGAATTCCTAGCACAGATACGCAGTATTTT
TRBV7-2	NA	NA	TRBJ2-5	CASSPQRETQYF	TGTGCCAGCAGCCCCCAGAGAGAGACCCAGTACTTC
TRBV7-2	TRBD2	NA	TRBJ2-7	CASSLDSGRVTEQYF	TGTGCCAGCAGCTTAGACTCTGGGAGGGTTACCGAGCAGTACTTC
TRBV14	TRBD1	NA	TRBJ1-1	CASSRGTGWPEAFF	TGTGCCAGCAGCCGAGGGACAGGGTGGCCTGAAGCTTTCTTT
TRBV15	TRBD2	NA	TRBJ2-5	CATSRGTSGYQETQYF	TGTGCCACCAGCAGAGGGACTAGCGGGTACCAAGAGACCCAGTACTTC
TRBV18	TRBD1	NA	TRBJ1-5	CASSRSGGSNQPQHF	TGTGCCAGCTCACGCTCAGGGGGGAGCAATCAGCCCCAGCATTTT
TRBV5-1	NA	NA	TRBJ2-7	CASSLATGPSEQYF	TGCGCCAGCAGCTTGGCCACAGGGCCAAGCGAGCAGTACTTC
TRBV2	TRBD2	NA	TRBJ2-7	CASTRERAHEQYF	TGTGCCAGCACGCGGGAGAGGGCCCACGAGCAGTACTTC
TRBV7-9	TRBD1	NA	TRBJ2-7	CASSRTRDRAAEQYF	TGTGCCAGCAGCCGAACCCGGGACAGGGCCGCCGAGCAGTACTTC
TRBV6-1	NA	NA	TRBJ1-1	CASFMNARSTEAFF	TGTGCCAGTTTCATGAACGCCAGATCCACTGAAGCTTTCTTT
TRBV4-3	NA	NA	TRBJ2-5	CASSHPKGEGGFTQYF	TGCGCCAGCAGCCATCCTAAGGGGGAGGGGGGTTTCACCCAGTACTTC
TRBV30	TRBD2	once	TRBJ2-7	CAWDYKALADYEQYF	TGTGCCTGGGACTATAAAGCACTAGCGGACTACGAGCAGTACTTC
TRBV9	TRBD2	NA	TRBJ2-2	CASSVQLAGGPYTGELFF	TGTGCCAGCAGCGTACAACTAGCGGGAGGGCCCTACACCGGGGAGCTGTTTTTT
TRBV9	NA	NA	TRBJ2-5	CASSVDHRATGTQYF	TGTGCCAGCAGCGTAGATCACAGGGCCACCGGGACCCAGTACTTC
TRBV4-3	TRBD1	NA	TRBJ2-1	CASSLPPPGQGPTRLFF	TGCGCCAGCAGCCTCCCCCCTCCGGGACAGGGGCCCACGAGGCTGTTCTTC
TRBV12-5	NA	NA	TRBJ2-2	CASGANNLSRPTNTGELFF	TGTGCTAGTGGAGCTAACAACCTAAGTCGACCGACTAACACCGGGGAGCTGTTTTTT
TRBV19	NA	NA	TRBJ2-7	CASSSVLDTAYEQYF	TGTGCCAGTAGCTCGGTATTGGACACAGCCTACGAGCAGTACTTC
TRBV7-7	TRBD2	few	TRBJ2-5	CASSRGGREAETQYF	TGTGCTAGCAGCCGGGGGGGTAGGGAAGCAGAGACCCAGTACTTC
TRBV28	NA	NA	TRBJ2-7	CASSFRGYSYEQYF	TGTGCCAGCAGTTTTCGCGGATACTCCTACGAGCAGTACTTC
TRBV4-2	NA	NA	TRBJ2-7	CASSQESMAYEQYF	TGTGCCAGCAGCCAAGAATCGATGGCCTACGAGCAGTACTTC
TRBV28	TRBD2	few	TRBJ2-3	CASSLAGGTDTQYF	TGTGCCAGCAGTTTAGCGGGAGGCACAGATACGCAGTATTTT
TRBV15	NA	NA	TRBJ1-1	CATSRKNRGTEAFF	TGTGCCACCAGCAGAAAGAACCGGGGGACTGAAGCTTTCTTT
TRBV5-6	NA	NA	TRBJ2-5	CASSTLGVVETQYF	TGTGCCAGCAGCACCTTGGGAGTTGTCGAGACCCAGTACTTC
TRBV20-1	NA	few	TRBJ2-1	CSASWESEQFF	TGCAGTGCTAGCTGGGAAAGTGAGCAGTTCTTC
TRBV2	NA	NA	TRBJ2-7	CASRARPDEQYF	TGTGCCAGCAGGGCCCGTCCCGACGAGCAGTACTTC
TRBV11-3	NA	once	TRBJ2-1	CASSLNSWGSYNEQFF	TGTGCCAGCAGCTTAAATTCGTGGGGCTCCTACAATGAGCAGTTCTTC
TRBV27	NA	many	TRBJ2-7	CASSLYGNSYEQYF	TGTGCCAGCAGTTTATACGGGAACTCCTACGAGCAGTACTTC
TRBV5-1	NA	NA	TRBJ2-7	CASSAATGSSGEQYF	TGCGCCAGCAGCGCGGCAACAGGGTCCTCGGGCGAGCAGTACTTC
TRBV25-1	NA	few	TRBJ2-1	CASSEDTSTRRQFF	TGTGCCAGCAGTGAAGACACCTCGACTAGGCGGCAGTTCTTC
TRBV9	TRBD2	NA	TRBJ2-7	CASSVVGGSSYEQYF	TGTGCCAGCAGCGTAGTTGGCGGGAGTTCCTACGAGCAGTACTTC
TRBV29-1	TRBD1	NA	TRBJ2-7	CSVSDRGSREQYF	TGCAGCGTCTCCGACAGGGGATCGAGAGAGCAGTACTTC
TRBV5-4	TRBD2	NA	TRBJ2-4	CASSPPGGVAKNIQYF	TGTGCCAGCAGCCCACCGGGGGGGGTAGCCAAAAACATTCAGTACTTC
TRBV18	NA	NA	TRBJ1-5	CASSPPAGNSNQPQHF	TGTGCCAGCTCACCACCGGCAGGGAATAGCAATCAGCCCCAGCATTTT
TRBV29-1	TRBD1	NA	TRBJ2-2	CSVTGFTGELFF	TGCAGCGTGACAGGGTTCACCGGGGAGCTGTTTTTT
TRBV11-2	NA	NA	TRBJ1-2	CASSLGQGYGYTF	TGTGCCAGCAGCTTAGGGCAGGGATATGGCTACACCTTC
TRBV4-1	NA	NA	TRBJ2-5	CASSQQETQYF	TGCGCCAGCAGCCAGCAAGAGACCCAGTACTTC